This T cell receptor beta chain emerged from a study of spatial heterogeneity in lung cancer. Study-level results: Whereas they appeared in blood less at follow-up, ubiquitous expanded tumor TCRs appeared there more at resection.

In the library, each TCR cDNA molecule bore its own unique molecular identifier. Each CDR3 protein gets one entry after TCRdb re-called the 5' RACE reads with MiXCR. The data hold fewer than 9,000 distinct CDR3 sequences, with 6.5% to 8% observed a single time. In its sample, this clonotype was seen many times. Its target is unknown. J lost 3 bases, V lost 6 bases, and 7 bases had no gene match. Germline V CDR1 and CDR2: DFQATT, SNEGSKA (reference sequence). This CDR3 contains 14 residues. Described time point: sample taken at primary tumor resection. Tumor, nontumor lung or frozen PBMC supplied whole RNA that was sequenced unsorted. The donors were 72 patients with non-small cell lung cancer that was early-stage and untreated.

The receptor was isolated from a female donor with early-stage non-small cell lung cancer. This material consisted of PBMCs, taken at surgery. The chain carries TRBV20-1 and TRBJ2-7; 11 nucleotides agree with TRBD2. The CDR3 DNA reads TGCAGTGCGGAGACTAGCGGGGAAGACTACGAGCAGTACTTC. Residues: CSAETSGEDYEQYF.